Listed here are 12 T cell receptor beta chains from one sample, sequenced in a study of shared clonotypes between healthy human individuals. Clones were read by immunoSEQ multiplex PCR, and TCRdb kept only the in-frame ones, dropping some. The table has about 610,000 clones, around 97% seen once. Sequencing used naive CD4+ T cells sorted from blood. The subset: CD45RA+ positively selected. The receptor source for this set is a woman in her 30s in good health.

This clone appeared once. CDR3 bases: TGTGCCAGCAGTTACGACAGGGGCAACAATCAGCCCCAGCATTTT. Encoded protein: CASSYDRGNNQPQHF. This chain links TRBV6-5 with TRBJ1-5; the match to TRBD1 covers 8 bases. From germline, CDR1 is MNHEY and CDR2 SVGAGI. This CDR3 is 15 amino acids long. Trimming cost V 2 bases and J 3 bases; bases outside gene matches: 3.

The J gene is TRBJ2-1, the V gene TRBV11-2; TRBD2 is a possible D gene (6 bases). The V and J ends lost 5 bases and 0 bases respectively, with 14 bases between them. Per germline, CDR1 SGHAT and CDR2 FQNNGV. This CDR3 spans 16 amino acids. The CDR3 DNA sequence: TGTGCCAGCAGCCCCCGGGACTTGAGCTCCTACAATGAGCAGTTCTTC. Protein sequence: CASSPRDLSSYNEQFF.

This clone showed up just once. This sequence joins TRBV5-1 and TRBJ2-7, with 7 bases matching TRBD1. J was trimmed by 2 bases and V by 1 base; bases with no gene match: 9. This CDR3 has 16 amino acids. Germline assignment: CDR1 SGHRS and CDR2 YFSETQ. The CDR3, as DNA: TGCGCCAGCAGCTTGAGGGGTGGACAGGAGACCTACGAGCAGTACTTC. It specifies CASSLRGGQETYEQYF.

This clone has only a few counts. The chain recombines TRBV6-5 with TRBJ1-1, with D unclear. The ends were cut back, 5 bases at V and 1 base at J, with 5 bases in the middle. Germline V gene sequence: CDR1 MNHEY, CDR2 SVGAGI. This CDR3 has 12 amino acids. The CDR3 sequence: CASSPGNTEAFF. CDR3 nucleotides: TGTGCCAGCAGTCCCGGGAACACTGAAGCTTTCTTT.

This chain connects TRBV6-1 to TRBJ1-1, with D possibly matching TRBD1 (5 bases). The CDR3 sequence is 15 residues long. The ends were cut back, 4 bases at V and 1 base at J, with 13 bases in the middle. CDR1 and CDR2 from the germline V gene are MNHNS and SASEGT. The CDR3 here is CASSGTGGTNTEAFF. Written as DNA, the CDR3 is TGTGCCAGCAGTGGTACAGGCGGCACGAACACTGAAGCTTTCTTT.

The CDR3 reads CASSTPSGGEYEQYF. The CDR3 nucleotides read TGTGCCAGCAGTACCCCTAGCGGGGGCGAATACGAGCAGTACTTC. The rearrangement joins TRBV6-5 to TRBJ2-7; TRBD2 agrees at 10 bases. The CDR3 covers 15 residues. The trim removed 5 bases at V and 4 bases at J, leaving 8 bases unmatched. Germline-derived CDR1 and CDR2 are MNHEY and SVGAGI.

The chain is built from TRBV11-2 and TRBJ2-5; no definite D call. Trimming pared 1 base from V and 0 bases from J, leaving 6 bases between. This CDR3 has 14 amino acids. Germline-derived CDR1 and CDR2 are SGHAT and FQNNGV. Here the CDR3 reads CASSLALYQETQYF. The CDR3 nucleotides read TGTGCCAGCAGCTTAGCCCTGTACCAAGAGACCCAGTACTTC. The full variable domain, rest sourced from reference TRBV11-2 and TRBJ2-5, is EAGVAQSPRYKIIEKRQSVAFWCNPISGHATLYWYQQILGQGPKLLIQFQNNGVVDDSQLPKDRFSAERLKGVDSTLKIQPAKLEDSAVYLCASSLALYQETQYFGPGTRLLVL.

This chain uses TRBV6-6 with TRBJ1-3; D unresolved. This CDR3 is 15 amino acids long. Germline CDR1 and CDR2: MNHNY and SVGAGI (reference sequence). V dropped 6 bases and J dropped 0 bases, with 12 bases sitting between them. The CDR3 DNA follows: TGTGCCAGCAGCCAGAGGGAGAGCTCTGGAAACACCATATATTTT. Its protein is CASSQRESSGNTIYF.

The chain is built from TRBV4-1 and TRBJ2-1, with TRBD2 identical over 7 bases. This CDR3 is built from 13 residues. CDR1 is MGHRA and CDR2 is YSYEKL in the germline V gene. V shed 1 base, J shed 9 bases, and the junction held 3 bases outside the gene matches. Written as DNA, the CDR3 is TGCGCCAGCAGCCAAGGGGGGAGGGTTGAGCAGTTCTTC. This translates into CASSQGGRVEQFF.

The chain employs TRBV28 and TRBJ1-1; 9 bases match TRBD1. V was clipped by 10 bases and J by 0 bases; unmatched bases: 9. The CDR3 spans 15 residues. Germline CDR1 and CDR2: MDHEN and SYDVKM. DNA of the CDR3: TGTGCCACCGGACAACAGGGGGCCGTGAACACTGAAGCTTTCTTT. Amino acid sequence: CATGQQGAVNTEAFF.

The chain has TRBV19 and TRBJ1-5; 7 bases line up with TRBD1. Germline lookup yields CDR1 LNHDA and CDR2 SQIVND (reference sequence). The length of the CDR3 is 17 residues. V dropped 0 bases and J dropped 5; count of bases not matched to a gene: 10. Here the CDR3 reads CASSIDDPRQGYQPQHF. CDR3 bases: TGTGCCAGTAGTATAGATGATCCGAGACAGGGCTATCAGCCCCAGCATTTT. The entire variable domain, with the rest obtained from reference TRBV19 and TRBJ1-5, is as follows: DGGITQSPKYLFRKEGQNVTLSCEQNLNHDAMYWYRQDPGQGLRLIYYSQIVNDFQKGDIAEGYSVSREKKESFPLTVTSAQKNPTAFYLCASSIDDPRQGYQPQHFGDGTRLSIL.

The chain employs TRBV28 and TRBJ2-1, with TRBD2 matching over 8 bases. After removal of 7 bases from V and 5 bases from J, the junction contained 4 bases not matched to a gene. The CDR3 runs to 13 residues. CDR1 and CDR2 from the germline V gene are MDHEN and SYDVKM. CDR3 loop: CASIGGRHNEQFF. Written as DNA, the CDR3 is TGTGCCAGCATCGGCGGGAGGCACAATGAGCAGTTCTTC.